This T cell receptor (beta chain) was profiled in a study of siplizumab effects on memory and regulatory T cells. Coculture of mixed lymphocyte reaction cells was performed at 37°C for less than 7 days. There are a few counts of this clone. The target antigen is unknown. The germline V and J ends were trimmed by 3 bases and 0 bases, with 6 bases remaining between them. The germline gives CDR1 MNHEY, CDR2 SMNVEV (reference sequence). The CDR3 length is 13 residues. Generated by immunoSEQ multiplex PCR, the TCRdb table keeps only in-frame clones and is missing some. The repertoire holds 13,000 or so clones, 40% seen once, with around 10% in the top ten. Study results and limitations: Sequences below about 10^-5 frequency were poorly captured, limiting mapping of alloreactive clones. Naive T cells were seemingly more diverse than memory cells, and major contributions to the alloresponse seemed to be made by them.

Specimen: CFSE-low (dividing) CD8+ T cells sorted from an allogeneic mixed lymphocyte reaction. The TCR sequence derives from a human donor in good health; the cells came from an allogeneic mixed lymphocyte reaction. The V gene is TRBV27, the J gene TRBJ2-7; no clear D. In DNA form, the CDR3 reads TGTGCCAGCAGTTTGGGAATCTCCTACGAGCAGTACTTC. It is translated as CASSLGISYEQYF.